A single sample gave rise to the 4 T cell receptor beta chains below, sequenced in a study of blood T cell repertoires in COVID-19. Sequencing was performed with immunoSEQ multiplex PCR; in TCRdb, only in-frame clones are kept and a portion is missing. Found here are 43,000 or so clones, about nine tenths of them singletons; the top ten hold roughly 9.3%. Sequenced input: peripheral blood. The origin of the receptors is a woman aged 80 or over with active COVID-19.

The chain couples TRBV6-5 to TRBJ2-2; TRBD1 matches at 8 bases. The CDR3 is made up of 15 amino acids. Germline trimming cut 5 bases from V and 4 bases from J; bases unmatched to any gene: 6. Germline-derived CDR1 and CDR2 are MNHEY and SVGAGI. The CDR3 loop is CASSLGQGSTGELFF. The CDR3 nucleotides read TGTGCCAGCAGTCTCGGACAGGGTAGCACCGGGGAGCTGTTTTTT.

V usage is TRBV24-1 and J usage is TRBJ2-3, with 9 nucleotides matching TRBD1. Germline CDR1 KGHDR, CDR2 SFDVKD. This CDR3 comprises 16 residues. The junction had 6 bases not matched to a gene; V was cut back by 3 bases and J by 3 bases. This chain's CDR3 is CATSDPPTGGTDTQYF. CDR3 nucleotide sequence: TGTGCCACCAGTGATCCACCGACAGGGGGGACAGATACGCAGTATTTT.

The V and J genes are TRBV5-1 and TRBJ2-5; D is perhaps TRBD1 (6 bases). Germline V gene data show CDR1 as SGHRS and CDR2 as YFSETQ. CDR3 length: 14 amino acids. The ends were cut back, 1 base at V and 6 bases at J, with 13 bases in the middle. CDR3 residues: CASSLTQGYQTQYF. The CDR3 DNA is TGCGCCAGCAGCTTGACCCAGGGGTATCAGACCCAGTACTTC. Full variable domain (remainder filled in from reference TRBV5-1 and TRBJ2-5): KAGVTQTPRYLIKTRGQQVTLSCSPISGHRSVSWYQQTPGQGLQFLFEYFSETQRNKGNFPGRFSGRQFSNSRSEMNVSTLELGDSALYLCASSLTQGYQTQYFGPGTRLLVL.

This rearrangement joins TRBV9 to TRBJ2-1; maybe TRBD1 (5 bases). The CDR3 contains 17 residues. In germline, CDR1 is SGDLS, CDR2 YYNGEE. V was clipped by 4 bases and J by 2 bases, with 19 bases between them. The CDR3 sequence: CASSPGRSASAYNEQFF. CDR3 nucleotide sequence: TGTGCCAGCAGCCCAGGGCGGTCGGCTAGTGCCTACAATGAGCAGTTCTTC.